This T cell receptor beta chain appears in the sequencing data of a study of neurological immune-mediated disorders. At least ten counts were recorded for this clonotype. Germline-derived CDR1 and CDR2 are DFQATT and SNEGSKA (reference sequence). With 7 bases clipped from V and 4 bases from J, the junction kept 8 bases outside the gene matches. The CDR3 contains 15 residues. TCRdb reprocessed the 5' RACE reads with MiXCR, giving one entry per CDR3 protein. In the table there are 50,000 to 70,000 distinct CDR3 sequences, about 13% of which are singletons. Material for sequencing was PBMCs. The TCR was taken from a woman aged 55-70 years with HTLV-1-associated myelopathy (HAM/TSP). This sequence joins TRBV20-1 and TRBJ2-3, with 13 bases aligning to TRBD2. CDR3 amino acids: CSVSGTSGKSDTQYF. In DNA, the CDR3 is TGCAGTGTGAGTGGGACTAGCGGGAAATCAGATACGCAGTATTTT.